This entry lists 2 T cell receptor beta chains sequenced from one sample in a study of siplizumab effects on memory and regulatory T cells. Clones were read by immunoSEQ multiplex PCR, and TCRdb kept only the in-frame ones, dropping some. Found here are tens of thousands of clones, approximately 97% of them singletons; the top ten hold 0.5% to 0.7%. Sequencing used naive CD4+ T cells sorted from blood. The receptors here all came from a human donor in good health.

The rearrangement uses TRBV2 and TRBJ1-2; 8 bases agree with TRBD1. Per germline, CDR1 SNHLY and CDR2 FYNNEI. V trimming: 8 bases; J trimming: 8 bases; junction bases outside the gene matches: 13. The CDR3 covers 14 residues. The CDR3 nucleotides read TGTGCCAGCGGGGAACCTCAGGGGGCGCTGGGCTACACCTTC. Protein product: CASGEPQGALGYTF.

The gene calls are TRBV9 and TRBJ2-4; D gene ambiguous. Germline-derived CDR1 and CDR2 are SGDLS and YYNGEE. V was shortened by 4 bases and J by 0 bases, with 8 bases between the two germline ends. This CDR3 region has 14 residues. CDR3 in amino acids: CASSPSLAKNIQYF. For the CDR3, the DNA is TGTGCCAGCAGCCCCTCCCTAGCCAAAAACATTCAGTACTTC.